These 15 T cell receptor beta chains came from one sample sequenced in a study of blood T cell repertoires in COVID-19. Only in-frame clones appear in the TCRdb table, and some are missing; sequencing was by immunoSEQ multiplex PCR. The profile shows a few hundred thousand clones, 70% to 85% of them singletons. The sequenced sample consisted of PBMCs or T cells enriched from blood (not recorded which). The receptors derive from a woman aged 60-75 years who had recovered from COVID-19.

The CDR3 region has the DNA TGTGCCAGCAGCTTAGCTAGAGAGACCCAGTACTTC. This encodes CASSLARETQYF. The chain couples TRBV7-2 to TRBJ2-5; D is ambiguous. The CDR3 loop spans 12 amino acids. The ends were cut back, 0 bases at V and 4 bases at J, with 3 bases in the middle. Germline values: CDR1 SGHTA, CDR2 FQGNSA.

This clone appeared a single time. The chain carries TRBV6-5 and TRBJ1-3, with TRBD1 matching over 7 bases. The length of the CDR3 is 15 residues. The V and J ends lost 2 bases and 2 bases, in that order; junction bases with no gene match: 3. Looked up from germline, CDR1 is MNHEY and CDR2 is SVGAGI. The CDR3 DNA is TGTGCCAGCAGTTACGGACAGGACGCTGGAAACACCATATATTTT. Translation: CASSYGQDAGNTIYF.

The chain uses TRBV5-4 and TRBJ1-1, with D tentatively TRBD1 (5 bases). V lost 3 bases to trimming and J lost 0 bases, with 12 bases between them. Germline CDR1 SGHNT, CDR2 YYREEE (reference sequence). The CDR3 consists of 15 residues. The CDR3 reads CASSSWTRVNTEAFF. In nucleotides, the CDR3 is TGTGCCAGCAGCTCATGGACCAGGGTGAACACTGAAGCTTTCTTT.

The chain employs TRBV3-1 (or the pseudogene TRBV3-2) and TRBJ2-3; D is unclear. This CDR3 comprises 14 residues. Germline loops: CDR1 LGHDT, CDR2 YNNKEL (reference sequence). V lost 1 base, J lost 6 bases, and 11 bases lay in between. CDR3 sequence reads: CASSQGLFGDTQYF. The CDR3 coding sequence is TGTGCCAGCAGCCAAGGCCTGTTTGGCGATACGCAGTATTTT.

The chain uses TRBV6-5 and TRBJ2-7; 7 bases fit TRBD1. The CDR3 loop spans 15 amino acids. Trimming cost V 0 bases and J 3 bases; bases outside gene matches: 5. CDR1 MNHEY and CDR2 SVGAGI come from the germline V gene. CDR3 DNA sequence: TGTGCCAGCAGTTACTCGACAGGGCAAGTCTACGAGCAGTACTTC. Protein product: CASSYSTGQVYEQYF.

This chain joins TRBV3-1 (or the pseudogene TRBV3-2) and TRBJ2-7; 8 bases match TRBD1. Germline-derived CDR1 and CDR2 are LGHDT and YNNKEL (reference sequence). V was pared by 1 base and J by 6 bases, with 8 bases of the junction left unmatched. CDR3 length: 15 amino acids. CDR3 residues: CASSQVATGEGEQYF. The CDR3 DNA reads TGTGCCAGCAGCCAAGTGGCGACAGGGGAAGGCGAGCAGTACTTC.

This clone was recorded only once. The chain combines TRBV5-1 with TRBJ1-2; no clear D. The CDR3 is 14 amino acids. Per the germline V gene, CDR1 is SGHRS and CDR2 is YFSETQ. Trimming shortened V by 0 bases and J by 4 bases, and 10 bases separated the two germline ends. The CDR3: CASSLAQASYGYTF. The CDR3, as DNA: TGCGCCAGCAGCTTGGCCCAGGCATCCTATGGCTACACCTTC.

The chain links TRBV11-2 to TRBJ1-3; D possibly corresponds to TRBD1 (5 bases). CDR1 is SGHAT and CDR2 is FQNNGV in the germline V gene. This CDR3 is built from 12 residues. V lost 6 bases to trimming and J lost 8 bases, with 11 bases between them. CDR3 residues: CASRLGGHTIYF. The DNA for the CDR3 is TGTGCCAGCAGGTTGGGGGGACACACCATATATTTT.

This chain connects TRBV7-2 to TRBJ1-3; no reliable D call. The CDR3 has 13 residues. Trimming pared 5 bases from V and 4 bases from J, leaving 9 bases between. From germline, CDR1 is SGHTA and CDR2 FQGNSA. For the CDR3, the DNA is TGTGCCAGCAGCCCCCGCAGGGGAAACACCATATATTTT. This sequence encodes CASSPRRGNTIYF. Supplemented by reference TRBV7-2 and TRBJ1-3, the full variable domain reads GAGVSQSPSNKVTEKGKDVELRCDPISGHTALYWYRQSLGQGLEFLIYFQGNSAPDKSGLPSDRFSAERTGGSVSTLTIQRTQQEDSAVYLCASSPRRGNTIYFGEGSWLTVV.

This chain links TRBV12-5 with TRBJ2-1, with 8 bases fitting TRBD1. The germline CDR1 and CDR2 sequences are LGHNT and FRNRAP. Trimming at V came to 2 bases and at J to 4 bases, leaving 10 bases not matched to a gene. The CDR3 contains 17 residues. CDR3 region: CASGLSMGGQVYNEQFF. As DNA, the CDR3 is TGTGCTAGTGGTTTGAGTATGGGGGGACAGGTGTACAATGAGCAGTTCTTC.

The CDR3 is CATRWREVTEAFF. CDR3 nucleotide sequence: TGTGCCACCAGGTGGAGAGAGGTCACTGAAGCTTTCTTT. V usage is TRBV12-3 or TRBV12-4 and J usage is TRBJ1-1; D is unresolved. V lost 10 bases, J lost 4 bases, and 16 bases lay in between. There are 13 residues in the CDR3.

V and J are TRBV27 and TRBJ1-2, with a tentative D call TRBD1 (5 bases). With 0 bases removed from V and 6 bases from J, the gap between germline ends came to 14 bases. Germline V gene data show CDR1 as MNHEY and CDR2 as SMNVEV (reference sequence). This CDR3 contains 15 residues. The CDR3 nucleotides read TGTGCCAGCAGTTTATCACCAGGGCAGTCAGATGGCTACACCTTC. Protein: CASSLSPGQSDGYTF.

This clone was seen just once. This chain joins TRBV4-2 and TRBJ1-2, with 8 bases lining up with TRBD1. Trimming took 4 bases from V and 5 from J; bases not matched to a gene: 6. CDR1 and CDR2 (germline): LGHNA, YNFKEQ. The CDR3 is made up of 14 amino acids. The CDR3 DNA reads TGTGCCAGCAGCCCCGGACAGGGAGGGTATGGCTACACCTTC. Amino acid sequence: CASSPGQGGYGYTF.

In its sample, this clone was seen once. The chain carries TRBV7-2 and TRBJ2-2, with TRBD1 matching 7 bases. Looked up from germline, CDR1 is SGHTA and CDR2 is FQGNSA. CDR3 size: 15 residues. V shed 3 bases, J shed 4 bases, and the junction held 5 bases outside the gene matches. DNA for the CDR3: TGTGCCAGCAGCTTGGAACCAGGGGGCACCGGGGAGCTGTTTTTT. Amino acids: CASSLEPGGTGELFF.

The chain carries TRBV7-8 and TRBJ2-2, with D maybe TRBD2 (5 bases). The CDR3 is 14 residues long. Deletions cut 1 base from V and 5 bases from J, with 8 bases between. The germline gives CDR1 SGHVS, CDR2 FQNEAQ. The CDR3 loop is CASSLVGGTGELFF. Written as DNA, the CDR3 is TGTGCCAGCAGCTTAGTTGGAGGAACCGGGGAGCTGTTTTTT.